This T cell receptor (beta chain) was sequenced in a study of blood T cell repertoires in COVID-19. Background on the study: Acute and convalescent COVID-19 specimens originated in the United States, Italy and Spain. From T cells, B-cell-depleted T cells, or PBMCs came the material, which was cDNA or gDNA.

Original data processing: Reference gene primers were amplified, and this amplification served to estimate nucleated cell counts. Assay: immunoSEQ multiplex PCR; the TCRdb copy retains only in-frame clones and omits some. Clone size and the V and J calls come from that table; the DNA yielded D and trimming. The sample consists of more than 65,000 clones, 91% of them appearing once. The sample consisted of peripheral blood. This receptor was identified in a human donor in a cohort sampled during active COVID-19.

In DNA form, the CDR3 reads TGTGCCACCAGTGACGACGGGTACACCGGGGAGCTGTTTTTT. This translates into CATSDDGYTGELFF. The rearrangement joins TRBV24-1 to TRBJ2-2; no clear D. The germline V and J ends were trimmed by 4 bases and 3 bases, with 8 bases remaining between them. Per the germline V gene, CDR1 is KGHDR and CDR2 is SFDVKD. The CDR3 length is 14 residues.